Presented here are 32 T cell receptor beta chains from one specimen sequenced in a study of cytomegalovirus exposure and HLA in healthy donors. PCR employed 60 Vbeta and 13 Jbeta primers. Profiling relied on immunoSEQ multiplex PCR, and the TCRdb table lists in-frame clones only, not all of them. The sample lists 150,000 or so clones, 70% to 90% occurring once. Material: PBMCs. These receptors came from a woman between 18 and 29 years old in good health and CMV-seronegative.

The V and J genes are TRBV5-1 and TRBJ2-3, with a possible D match to TRBD2 (6 bases). Germline V gene lookup returns CDR1 SGHRS and CDR2 YFSETQ. Trimming removed 5 bases from V and 0 bases from J, with 13 bases in between. The CDR3 loop spans 15 amino acids. The CDR3 nucleotides are TGCGCCAGCAGACCTGACGGGGGTAGCACAGATACGCAGTATTTT. Amino acids: CASRPDGGSTDTQYF.

The chain links TRBV28 to TRBJ1-1; no firm D call. In germline, CDR1 is MDHEN, CDR2 SYDVKM. The CDR3 sequence is 14 residues long. V lost 6 bases, J lost 4 bases, and 15 bases lay in between. CDR3: CASSLQRSITEAFF. CDR3 bases: TGTGCCAGCAGCCTTCAGAGGAGTATCACTGAAGCTTTCTTT.

This sequence joins TRBV9 and TRBJ2-6; D is perhaps TRBD2 (6 bases). This CDR3 is built from 16 residues. Germline CDR1 SGDLS, CDR2 YYNGEE. V gave up 6 bases and J gave up 0 bases, with 13 bases separating them. The CDR3 loop reads CASTASDFSGANVLTF. The CDR3 DNA follows: TGTGCCAGCACGGCTAGCGACTTCTCTGGGGCCAACGTCCTGACTTTC.

CDR3 loop: CASSSTGTEVYGYTF. CDR3 DNA: TGCGCCAGCAGCTCGACCGGGACAGAAGTCTATGGCTACACCTTC. V is TRBV5-1 and J is TRBJ1-2; TRBD1 matches at 7 bases. The CDR3 runs to 15 residues. The V and J ends lost 3 bases and 4 bases, in that order; junction bases with no gene match: 9. Germline CDR1 is SGHRS and CDR2 is YFSETQ.

The V gene is TRBV5-4, the J gene TRBJ1-2; 9 nucleotides align to TRBD1. V lost 0 bases, J lost 5 bases, and 2 bases stayed unmatched. CDR3 length: 14 residues. From germline, CDR1 is SGHNT and CDR2 YYREEE (reference sequence). The CDR3: CASSLGDREYGYTF. CDR3 bases: TGTGCCAGCAGCTTGGGGGACAGGGAGTATGGCTACACCTTC.

The J gene is TRBJ1-2, the V gene TRBV30; a possible D gene is TRBD1 (5 bases). The germline V and J ends were trimmed by 1 base and 4 bases, with 7 bases remaining between them. CDR1 and CDR2 (germline): GTSNPN, SVGIG (reference sequence). The CDR3 runs 12 residues. The CDR3 spells CAWSAQGYGYTF. CDR3 DNA: TGTGCCTGGAGTGCTCAGGGCTATGGCTACACCTTC.

This chain connects TRBV10-3 to TRBJ2-1; 9 nucleotides agree with TRBD2. Germline CDR1 is ENHRY and CDR2 is SYGVKD. This CDR3 has 19 residues. With V trimmed by 0 bases and J by 3 bases, 12 bases remained unmatched. The CDR3 reads CAISESPGKAGGHYNEQFF. The CDR3 coding sequence is TGTGCCATCAGTGAGTCTCCAGGCAAAGCGGGGGGCCACTACAATGAGCAGTTCTTC.

CDR3 nucleotides: TGTGCCAGCAGCCAATCGGGGGCCTACACTGAAGCTTTCTTT. Residues: CASSQSGAYTEAFF. The chain uses TRBV16 and TRBJ1-1, with a tentative D call TRBD1 (6 bases). Germline V gives CDR1 KGHSY, CDR2 FQNENV. CDR3 length equals 14 residues. V dropped 0 bases and J dropped 3 bases, with 8 bases sitting between them.

The chain combines TRBV5-1 with TRBJ2-3, with 8 bases that match TRBD2. Losses at the gene ends were 3 bases for V and 6 bases for J; bases not matched to a gene: 3. The CDR3 consists of 13 residues. CDR1 SGHRS and CDR2 YFSETQ come from the germline V gene. CDR3 region: CASSSREGDTQYF. CDR3 DNA sequence: TGCGCCAGCAGCTCCCGGGAGGGGGATACGCAGTATTTT.

V usage is TRBV28 and J usage is TRBJ1-4; TRBD1 matches at 7 bases. The CDR3 runs to 17 residues. Germline V CDR1 and CDR2: MDHEN, SYDVKM. The V and J ends lost 5 bases and 4 bases, in that order; junction bases with no gene match: 13. The CDR3 spells CASSRTGTVPYNEKLFF. DNA for the CDR3: TGTGCCAGCAGTCGAACCGGGACAGTTCCATATAATGAAAAACTGTTTTTT.

Comment on this clone: The junction differs from germline at one of its ends, possibly a read error. This chain links TRBV30 with TRBJ1-3, with D maybe TRBD1 (6 bases). Germline V lookup: CDR1 GTSNPN, CDR2 SVGIG (reference sequence). This CDR3 is 14 amino acids long. The CDR3 region is CAWSSGTSENTIYF. For the CDR3, the DNA is TGTGCCTGGAGTAGCGGGACATCTGAAAACACCATATATTTT.

The J gene is TRBJ2-5, the V gene TRBV5-1, with 7 bases lining up with TRBD1. Looked up from germline, CDR1 is SGHRS and CDR2 is YFSETQ. V lost 4 bases to trimming and J lost 1 base; unmatched junction nucleotides: 7. CDR3 length: 15 residues. The CDR3 loop is CASSTATGAQETQYF. The CDR3 DNA sequence: TGCGCCAGCAGCACGGCAACAGGGGCCCAAGAGACCCAGTACTTC.

The chain has TRBV28 and TRBJ1-1; no clear D. Trimming took off 7 bases at V and 11 bases at J, with 20 bases between the two ends. Germline V gene lookup returns CDR1 MDHEN and CDR2 SYDVKM. The CDR3 runs to 13 residues. Written as DNA, the CDR3 is TGTGCCAGCACCCCAGAGGCTGGCGGTGGGGCTTTCTTT. This sequence encodes CASTPEAGGGAFF.

There are a few counts of this clone. The genes are TRBV5-1 and TRBJ1-1; unclear D gene. This CDR3 is 13 amino acids long. V dropped 0 bases and J dropped 4 bases, with 7 bases sitting between them. Germline V gene data show CDR1 as SGHRS and CDR2 as YFSETQ. CDR3 loop: CASSLAEGTEAFF. CDR3 sequence (DNA): TGCGCCAGCAGCTTGGCAGAGGGCACTGAAGCTTTCTTT.

The table lists this clone with a few counts. This chain connects TRBV5-4 to TRBJ1-1; the match to TRBD1 covers 9 bases. Losses at the gene ends were 3 bases for V and 4 bases for J; bases not matched to a gene: 10. The CDR3 consists of 16 residues. The germline CDR1 and CDR2 sequences are SGHNT and YYREEE (reference sequence). In nucleotides, the CDR3 is TGTGCCAGCAGCTCAGACAGGGGGGTAGTAGGCACTGAAGCTTTCTTT. It translates to CASSSDRGVVGTEAFF.

The gene calls are TRBV6-5 and TRBJ2-7; TRBD1 aligns across 11 bases. Per the germline V gene, CDR1 is MNHEY and CDR2 is SVGAGI. The CDR3 contains 13 residues. V dropped 8 bases and J dropped 7; count of bases not matched to a gene: 7. The CDR3 region has the DNA TGTGCCAGCGGAGGACAGGGGGCGCGTGAGCAGTACTTC. It codes for CASGGQGAREQYF.

V usage is TRBV13 and J usage is TRBJ2-3; no clear D. This CDR3 is built from 12 residues. Germline V gene sequence: CDR1 PRHDT, CDR2 FYEKMQ (reference sequence). The germline V and J ends were trimmed by 2 bases and 5 bases, with 5 bases remaining between them. In nucleotides, the CDR3 is TGTGCCAGCAGCTTAATGAGAGATACGCAGTATTTT. This gives the protein CASSLMRDTQYF.

The DNA for the CDR3 is TGTGCCTGCGCAACTAGCGGGGCAACCTACGAGCAGTACTTC. Translating gives CACATSGATYEQYF. This chain connects TRBV30 to TRBJ2-5; TRBD2 agrees at 10 bases. The end of the DNA aligns better with TRBJ2-7, so the J call may be wrong. The germline CDR1 and CDR2 sequences are GTSNPN and SVGIG (reference sequence). This CDR3 contains 14 residues.

The rearrangement links TRBV6-5 to TRBJ1-2; the match to TRBD1 covers 10 bases. The CDR3 runs to 15 residues. J lost 2 bases, V lost 2 bases, and 2 bases had no gene match. The germline V gene encodes CDR1 MNHEY and CDR2 SVGAGI. In nucleotides, the CDR3 is TGTGCCAGCAGTTACGGGACAGGGGTAAACTATGGCTACACCTTC. This codes for CASSYGTGVNYGYTF.

The sample holds a few counts of this clone. This chain connects TRBV18 to TRBJ1-1, with D possibly TRBD1 on 6 matching bases. V was trimmed by 6 bases and J by 1 base, leaving 27 bases between them. The CDR3 totals 19 residues. CDR1 is KGHSH, CDR2 LQKENI, per germline. The CDR3 loop reads CASSPQQTGGREENTEAFF. The CDR3 nucleotides read TGTGCCAGCTCTCCGCAGCAGACAGGCGGCCGAGAGGAGAACACTGAAGCTTTCTTT.

The V gene is TRBV30, the J gene TRBJ2-3, with 8 bases identical to TRBD2. Trimming took 3 bases from V and 8 from J; bases not matched to a gene: 10. The CDR3 contains 14 residues. The germline gives CDR1 GTSNPN, CDR2 SVGIG (reference sequence). CDR3 sequence (DNA): TGTGCCTGGAGCGCCGGGACTAGTACGTCTACGCAGTATTTT. The encoded protein is CAWSAGTSTSTQYF.

The chain recombines TRBV5-1 with TRBJ2-7, with D unclear. Germline V gene lookup returns CDR1 SGHRS and CDR2 YFSETQ. The CDR3 has 15 residues. Trimming took off 0 bases at V and 0 bases at J, with 10 bases between the two ends. CDR3 sequence (DNA): TGCGCCAGCAGCTTGGATGTGGTTAGCTCCTACGAGCAGTACTTC. Amino acids: CASSLDVVSSYEQYF.

Details on this clone: The junction departs from the called germline gene at one end, perhaps through a read error. The rearrangement joins TRBV6-1 to TRBJ2-5; TRBD1 is a possible D gene (5 bases). Germline V gives CDR1 MNHNS, CDR2 SASEGT. The CDR3 extends over 14 amino acids. The CDR3 spells CASSINRNQEAQYF. In nucleotides, the CDR3 is TGTGCCAGCAGTATAAACAGGAACCAAGAGGCCCAGTACTTC.

The chain links TRBV28 to TRBJ2-7, with D maybe TRBD1 (6 bases). V was pared by 3 bases and J by 2 bases, with 14 bases between. CDR1 MDHEN and CDR2 SYDVKM come from the germline V gene. CDR3 size: 15 residues. The CDR3 reads CASSFKQGTTYEQYF. CDR3 nucleotides: TGTGCCAGCAGTTTTAAACAGGGCACAACCTACGAGCAGTACTTC.

CDR3 residues: CASSFGGVAYEQYF. The CDR3 DNA is TGTGCCAGCAGCTTCGGCGGAGTGGCCTACGAGCAGTACTTC. The chain links TRBV7-9 to TRBJ2-7, with D hard to call. There are 14 residues in the CDR3. The V and J ends lost 3 bases and 2 bases respectively, with 11 bases between them. The germline V gene has CDR1 SEHNR and CDR2 FQNEAQ (reference sequence).

The chain uses TRBV27 and TRBJ1-2, with no clear D. V dropped 6 bases and J dropped 2 bases, with 16 bases sitting between them. This CDR3 comprises 15 residues. The germline gives CDR1 MNHEY, CDR2 SMNVEV (reference sequence). CDR3 sequence: CASRGLAGLNYGYTF. CDR3 DNA: TGTGCCAGCAGGGGCTTGGCAGGCCTGAACTATGGCTACACCTTC.

The rearrangement joins TRBV19 to TRBJ1-5; 9 bases are a match to TRBD1. Trimming removed 9 bases from V and 6 bases from J; junction bases left unmatched: 15. Per germline, CDR1 LNHDA and CDR2 SQIVND (reference sequence). The CDR3 runs 16 residues. The CDR3 nucleotides are TGTGCCAGCAGTGGAGAAAAGACAGGGGGTTCTCAGCCCCAGCATTTT. Amino acid sequence: CASSGEKTGGSQPQHF.

The genes are TRBV7-3 and TRBJ1-2, with 8 bases that match TRBD1. The CDR3 covers 11 residues. Germline assignment: CDR1 SGHTA and CDR2 FQGTGA. V lost 7 bases, J lost 8 bases, and 3 bases stayed unmatched. The CDR3 nucleotides are TGTGCCAGCAACAGGGGGAACGGCTACACCTTC. Amino acids: CASNRGNGYTF.

The rearrangement joins TRBV2 to TRBJ2-2, with D maybe TRBD1 (6 bases). CDR1 is SNHLY, CDR2 FYNNEI, per germline. Trimming shortened V by 5 bases and J by 7 bases, and 14 bases separated the two germline ends. This CDR3 comprises 14 residues. This chain's CDR3 is CASSTQGRGGELFF. DNA for the CDR3: TGTGCCAGCAGTACGCAGGGGCGAGGCGGGGAGCTGTTTTTT.

The chain uses TRBV18 and TRBJ1-1, with D perhaps TRBD1 (5 bases). CDR1 is KGHSH and CDR2 is LQKENI in the germline V gene. The CDR3 is 13 amino acids. With 8 bases removed from V and 6 bases from J, the gap between germline ends came to 16 bases. CDR3 DNA sequence: TGTGCCAGCGTCGAAACAGGATCAGCTGAAGCTTTCTTT. It yields the protein CASVETGSAEAFF.

This chain joins TRBV9 and TRBJ2-3; 7 positions agree with TRBD2. Looked up from germline, CDR1 is SGDLS and CDR2 is YYNGEE. After removal of 9 bases from V and 2 bases from J, the junction contained 6 bases not matched to a gene. CDR3 length equals 13 residues. This CDR3 is CATSSGTTDTQYF. Written as DNA, the CDR3 is TGTGCCACCTCTAGCGGAACCACAGATACGCAGTATTTT. Drawing the rest from reference TRBV9 and TRBJ2-3, the complete variable domain is DSGVTQTPKHLITATGQRVTLRCSPRSGDLSVYWYQQSLDQGLQFLIQYYNGEERAKGNILERFSAQQFPDLHSELNLSSLELGDSALYFCATSSGTTDTQYFGPGTRLTVL.

The chain has TRBV28 and TRBJ1-3; TRBD1 matches at 7 bases. The CDR3 covers 14 residues. Looked up from germline, CDR1 is MDHEN and CDR2 is SYDVKM. Trimming removed 6 bases from V and 4 bases from J; junction bases left unmatched: 6. The CDR3 bases are TGTGCCAGCAGATATCCGGGACAGGGAAACACCATATATTTT. Its translation: CASRYPGQGNTIYF.